A selection of T cell receptor beta chains follows, all from one sample in a study of T cells after yellow fever vaccination. TCRdb processed the 5' RACE reads anew with MiXCR; each CDR3 protein has one entry. There are tens of thousands of distinct CDR3 sequences in the sample; over 9.5% occur only once, and approximately 12% lies in the top ten. This specimen was PBMCs, either bulk or a sorted T-cell subset (CD4+, CD8+, memory, or dextramer-sorted; not recorded which), taken around 15 days after the first yellow fever vaccination. The receptors here all came from a man between 18 and 29 years old who received the YFV17D yellow fever vaccine. The CDR3 runs from the conserved cysteine through the conserved F or W. D genes are given only for firm matches. Size tells how often a clone was seen (once, few, many) or the class of an expanded clone, and some rows leave it out.

abundance: many
v_gene: TRBV11-3
d_gene: NA
j_gene: TRBJ2-4
CDR3aa: CASSPGGNIQYF
CDR3nt: TGTGCCAGCAGCCCGGGTGGAAACATTCAGTACTTC

abundance: many
v_gene: TRBV4-1
d_gene: NA
j_gene: TRBJ1-2
CDR3aa: CASSQTYPQVLVGYGYTF
CDR3nt: TGCGCCAGCAGCCAAACGTACCCTCAGGTGCTAGTTGGCTATGGCTACACCTTC

abundance: many
v_gene: TRBV7-9
d_gene: TRBD1
j_gene: TRBJ2-5
CDR3aa: CASSLKRGQQETQYF
CDR3nt: TGTGCCAGCAGCCTTAAACGGGGACAGCAAGAGACCCAGTACTTC

abundance: many
v_gene: TRBV7-2
d_gene: NA
j_gene: TRBJ2-1
CDR3aa: CASSRQAFTYNEQFF
CDR3nt: TGTGCCAGCAGCCGACAGGCATTTACCTACAATGAGCAGTTCTTC

abundance: many
v_gene: TRBV5-6
d_gene: TRBD1
j_gene: TRBJ1-2
CDR3aa: CASSLTGGGYTF
CDR3nt: TGTGCCAGCAGCTTGACAGGGGGTGGCTACACCTTC

abundance: many
v_gene: TRBV7-8
d_gene: TRBD2
j_gene: TRBJ2-3
CDR3aa: CASSLAAGGGLSTDTQYF
CDR3nt: TGTGCCAGCAGCTTAGCAGCGGGGGGCGGACTTAGCACAGATACGCAGTATTTT

abundance: many
v_gene: TRBV5-1
d_gene: NA
j_gene: TRBJ2-5
CDR3aa: CASSLNRRQREETQYF
CDR3nt: TGCGCCAGCAGCTTGAATCGGCGACAAAGAGAAGAGACCCAGTACTTC

abundance: NA
v_gene: TRBV12-3/TRBV12-4
d_gene: TRBD2
j_gene: TRBJ2-1
CDR3aa: CASSTDLLAGPTYNEQFF
CDR3nt: TGTGCCAGCAGCACGGACCTTCTAGCGGGGCCCACCTACAATGAGCAGTTCTTC

abundance: many
v_gene: TRBV10-3
d_gene: TRBD2
j_gene: TRBJ2-7
CDR3aa: CAISEGLAGPLGEQYF
CDR3nt: TGTGCCATCAGTGAAGGGCTAGCGGGACCACTAGGCGAGCAGTACTTC

abundance: many
v_gene: TRBV6-5
d_gene: NA
j_gene: TRBJ2-2
CDR3aa: CASNRLYNTGELFF
CDR3nt: TGTGCCAGCAATAGACTGTATAACACCGGGGAGCTGTTTTTT

abundance: many
v_gene: TRBV9
d_gene: TRBD1
j_gene: TRBJ2-1
CDR3aa: CASSGGQGPSSSYNEQFF
CDR3nt: TGTGCCAGCAGCGGGGGACAGGGGCCCTCTAGCTCCTACAATGAGCAGTTCTTC

abundance: many
v_gene: TRBV15
d_gene: NA
j_gene: TRBJ1-1
CDR3aa: CATSRASGNTEAFF
CDR3nt: TGTGCCACCAGCAGAGCGAGCGGGAACACTGAAGCTTTCTTT

abundance: many
v_gene: TRBV15
d_gene: NA
j_gene: TRBJ1-5
CDR3aa: CATRGNLNQPQHF
CDR3nt: TGTGCCACCAGAGGAAACCTCAATCAGCCCCAGCATTTT

abundance: many
v_gene: TRBV6-1
d_gene: NA
j_gene: TRBJ2-5
CDR3aa: CASSETGAETQYF
CDR3nt: TGTGCCAGCAGTGAAACGGGGGCAGAGACCCAGTACTTC

abundance: many
v_gene: TRBV3-1
d_gene: TRBD2
j_gene: TRBJ2-7
CDR3aa: CASSQGTSGEQYF
CDR3nt: TGTGCCAGCAGCCAAGGCACTAGCGGGGAGCAGTACTTC

abundance: large
v_gene: TRBV25-1
d_gene: NA
j_gene: TRBJ2-3
CDR3aa: CASTSGAGTDTQYF
CDR3nt: TGTGCCAGCACATCAGGGGCTGGCACAGATACGCAGTATTTT

abundance: many
v_gene: TRBV19
d_gene: NA
j_gene: TRBJ1-5
CDR3aa: CASSTGVSGNQPQHF
CDR3nt: TGTGCCAGTAGTACAGGAGTAAGCGGCAATCAGCCCCAGCATTTT

abundance: many
v_gene: TRBV5-6
d_gene: NA
j_gene: TRBJ1-1
CDR3aa: CASSLPGRNTEAFF
CDR3nt: TGTGCCAGCAGCTTACCAGGGAGGAACACTGAAGCTTTCTTT

abundance: few
v_gene: TRBV6-4
d_gene: TRBD2
j_gene: TRBJ2-1
CDR3aa: CAFSTAQRGLRYSYNEQFF
CDR3nt: TGTGCCTTCTCCACAGCTCAGCGGGGTCTGCGATACTCCTACAATGAGCAGTTCTTC

abundance: many
v_gene: TRBV12-3/TRBV12-4
d_gene: TRBD1
j_gene: TRBJ2-7
CDR3aa: CASRPKTGTYEQYF
CDR3nt: TGTGCCAGCAGACCTAAGACAGGGACCTACGAGCAGTACTTC

abundance: many
v_gene: TRBV25-1
d_gene: TRBD1
j_gene: TRBJ2-2
CDR3aa: CASSGTGDAGELFF
CDR3nt: TGTGCCAGCTCCGGGACAGGGGACGCCGGGGAGCTGTTTTTT

abundance: many
v_gene: TRBV20-1
d_gene: NA
j_gene: TRBJ1-6
CDR3aa: CSARDAQAGGRSPLHF
CDR3nt: TGCAGTGCTAGAGATGCTCAAGCCGGAGGGAGATCACCCCTCCACTTT

abundance: many
v_gene: TRBV7-2
d_gene: NA
j_gene: TRBJ2-7
CDR3aa: CASSRNRGPGGEQYF
CDR3nt: TGTGCCAGCAGCAGGAACAGGGGCCCGGGGGGCGAGCAGTACTTC

abundance: many
v_gene: TRBV18
d_gene: NA
j_gene: TRBJ1-1
CDR3aa: CASSAIMNTEAFF
CDR3nt: TGTGCCAGCTCAGCCATTATGAACACTGAAGCTTTCTTT

abundance: many
v_gene: TRBV20-1
d_gene: TRBD1
j_gene: TRBJ2-1
CDR3aa: CSARLMNRGRNNEQFF
CDR3nt: TGCAGTGCTAGACTAATGAACAGGGGCCGAAACAATGAGCAGTTCTTC

abundance: many
v_gene: TRBV5-1
d_gene: TRBD1
j_gene: TRBJ2-5
CDR3aa: CASSPPDRGGETQYF
CDR3nt: TGCGCCAGCAGCCCTCCGGACAGGGGAGGGGAGACCCAGTACTTC

abundance: many
v_gene: TRBV15
d_gene: NA
j_gene: TRBJ2-7
CDR3aa: CATSRGLTLRFGEQYF
CDR3nt: TGTGCCACCAGCAGGGGCTTGACACTCCGTTTTGGGGAGCAGTACTTC

abundance: many
v_gene: TRBV18
d_gene: TRBD2
j_gene: TRBJ2-1
CDR3aa: CASSLSGGHDNEQFF
CDR3nt: TGTGCCAGCTCGCTTAGCGGGGGCCACGACAATGAGCAGTTCTTC

abundance: many
v_gene: TRBV7-9
d_gene: NA
j_gene: TRBJ1-5
CDR3aa: CASSFTDSNQPQHF
CDR3nt: TGTGCCAGCAGCTTTACGGATAGCAATCAGCCCCAGCATTTT

abundance: many
v_gene: TRBV7-2
d_gene: NA
j_gene: TRBJ1-2
CDR3aa: CASSLNSPYGYTF
CDR3nt: TGTGCCAGCAGCTTAAACAGTCCCTATGGCTACACCTTC

abundance: many
v_gene: TRBV4-2
d_gene: NA
j_gene: TRBJ1-2
CDR3aa: CASSQGNRDYGYTF
CDR3nt: TGTGCCAGCAGCCAAGGCAACCGAGACTATGGCTACACCTTC

abundance: many
v_gene: TRBV12-3/TRBV12-4
d_gene: NA
j_gene: TRBJ2-5
CDR3aa: CASSLDRVQTQYF
CDR3nt: TGTGCCAGCAGTTTAGACAGGGTTCAAACCCAGTACTTC

abundance: many
v_gene: TRBV14
d_gene: NA
j_gene: TRBJ2-5
CDR3aa: CASSQDSIYLKETQYF
CDR3nt: TGTGCCAGCAGCCAAGATAGCATCTACCTGAAGGAGACCCAGTACTTC

abundance: many
v_gene: TRBV5-4
d_gene: NA
j_gene: TRBJ1-1
CDR3aa: CASSPRSQGPNTEAFF
CDR3nt: TGTGCCAGCAGCCCCCGTAGCCAGGGGCCAAACACTGAAGCTTTCTTT

abundance: many
v_gene: TRBV15
d_gene: NA
j_gene: TRBJ2-3
CDR3aa: CATSRGQPSTDTQYF
CDR3nt: TGTGCCACCAGCAGGGGACAACCTAGCACAGATACGCAGTATTTT

abundance: many
v_gene: TRBV6-1
d_gene: NA
j_gene: TRBJ1-1
CDR3aa: CASSDFDTEAFF
CDR3nt: TGTGCCAGCAGTGATTTCGACACTGAAGCTTTCTTT

abundance: many
v_gene: TRBV7-3
d_gene: NA
j_gene: TRBJ2-2
CDR3aa: CASSLSRWTGELFF
CDR3nt: TGTGCCAGCAGCTTAAGCCGTTGGACCGGGGAGCTGTTTTTT

abundance: many
v_gene: TRBV5-1
d_gene: NA
j_gene: TRBJ2-4
CDR3aa: CASSRTLGGNIQYF
CDR3nt: TGCGCCAGCAGCAGAACGCTGGGAGGAAACATTCAGTACTTC

abundance: NA
v_gene: TRBV5-4
d_gene: NA
j_gene: TRBJ2-2
CDR3aa: CASSLDGAGELFF
CDR3nt: TGTGCCAGCAGCTTGGACGGGGCAGGGGAGCTGTTTTTT

abundance: many
v_gene: TRBV5-1
d_gene: NA
j_gene: TRBJ1-6
CDR3aa: CASSLGQGNSPLHF
CDR3nt: TGCGCCAGCAGCTTAGGTCAGGGGAATTCACCCCTCCACTTT

abundance: many
v_gene: TRBV3-1
d_gene: NA
j_gene: TRBJ2-7
CDR3aa: CASSPGAGALTYEQYF
CDR3nt: TGTGCCAGCAGCCCTGGCGCGGGGGCCCTTACCTACGAGCAGTACTTC

abundance: many
v_gene: TRBV29-1
d_gene: TRBD1
j_gene: TRBJ1-1
CDR3aa: CSVGQGPSMNTEAFF
CDR3nt: TGCAGCGTGGGACAGGGGCCTAGCATGAACACTGAAGCTTTCTTT

abundance: many
v_gene: TRBV5-1
d_gene: NA
j_gene: TRBJ2-5
CDR3aa: CASRTRGRGETQYF
CDR3nt: TGCGCCAGCAGGACTCGGGGGAGAGGAGAGACCCAGTACTTC

abundance: many
v_gene: TRBV6-1
d_gene: TRBD1
j_gene: TRBJ1-1
CDR3aa: CASSGIQGAGTEAFF
CDR3nt: TGTGCCAGCAGTGGGATACAGGGGGCAGGCACTGAAGCTTTCTTT

abundance: many
v_gene: TRBV6-4
d_gene: NA
j_gene: TRBJ2-3
CDR3aa: CASSDGREGDTQYF
CDR3nt: TGTGCCAGCAGTGACGGCAGGGAAGGAGATACGCAGTATTTT

abundance: many
v_gene: TRBV6-5
d_gene: NA
j_gene: TRBJ1-6
CDR3aa: CASRSSTGFNSPLHF
CDR3nt: TGTGCCAGCAGGAGCTCGACAGGTTTTAATTCACCCCTCCACTTT

abundance: many
v_gene: TRBV4-3
d_gene: NA
j_gene: TRBJ1-4
CDR3aa: CASSQDSGTNEKLFF
CDR3nt: TGCGCCAGCAGCCAAGATTCTGGGACTAATGAAAAACTGTTTTTT

abundance: medium-sized
v_gene: TRBV19
d_gene: NA
j_gene: TRBJ2-3
CDR3aa: CASTDFTDTQYF
CDR3nt: TGTGCCAGTACCGACTTCACAGATACGCAGTATTTT

abundance: many
v_gene: TRBV7-2
d_gene: NA
j_gene: TRBJ2-3
CDR3aa: CASIRGLASDTQYF
CDR3nt: TGTGCCAGCATCCGGGGGCTAGCTTCCGATACGCAGTATTTT